The sequence of this TCR beta chain was determined in a study of control samples from healthy donors and cancer patients. Only in-frame clones appear in the TCRdb table, and some are missing; sequencing was by immunoSEQ multiplex PCR. This table holds over 85,000 clones, 70% to 85% found once. The CDR3 contains 18 residues. The ends lost 4 bases at V and 0 bases at J; junction bases unmatched: 5. Germline lookup yields CDR1 LNHDA and CDR2 SQIVND (reference sequence). The clonotype originates from a man between 65 and 80 years old with lung cancer. The sequenced sample consisted of PBMCs. This chain connects TRBV19 to TRBJ2-2, with 13 bases identical to TRBD2. Written as DNA, the CDR3 is TGTGCCAGTAGTACCACTAGCGGGGGGGCCGCGAACACCGGGGAGCTGTTTTTT. Protein sequence: CASSTTSGGAANTGELFF. Based on the CDR3 plus reference TRBV19 and TRBJ2-2, the full variable domain is DGGITQSPKYLFRKEGQNVTLSCEQNLNHDAMYWYRQDPGQGLRLIYYSQIVNDFQKGDIAEGYSVSREKKESFPLTVTSAQKNPTAFYLCASSTTSGGAANTGELFFGEGSRLTVL.